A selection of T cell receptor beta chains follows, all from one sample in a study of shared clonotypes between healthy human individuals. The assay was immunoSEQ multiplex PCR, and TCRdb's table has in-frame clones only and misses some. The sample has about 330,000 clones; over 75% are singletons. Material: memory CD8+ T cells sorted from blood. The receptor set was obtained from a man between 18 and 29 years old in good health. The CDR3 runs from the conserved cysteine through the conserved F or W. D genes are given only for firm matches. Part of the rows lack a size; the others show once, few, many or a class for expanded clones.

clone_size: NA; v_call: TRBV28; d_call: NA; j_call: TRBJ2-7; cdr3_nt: TGTGCCAGCAGAACATGGGACATCTCCTACGAGCAGTACTTC; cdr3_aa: CASRTWDISYEQYF
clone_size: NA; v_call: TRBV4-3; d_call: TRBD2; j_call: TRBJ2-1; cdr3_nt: TGCGCCAGCAGCCAAGGCGGGACTAGCGGGAGGTTCTACAATGAGCAGTTCTTC; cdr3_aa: CASSQGGTSGRFYNEQFF
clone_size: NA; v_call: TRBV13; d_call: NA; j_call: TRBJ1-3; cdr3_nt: TGTGCCAGCAGCTTAGGCCTGGGGATGGCTGGAAACACCATATATTTT; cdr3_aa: CASSLGLGMAGNTIYF
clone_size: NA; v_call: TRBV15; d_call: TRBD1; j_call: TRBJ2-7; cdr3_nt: TGTGCCACCAGCAGGCCGGGACAGGGGGCGGCTTACGAGCAGTACTTC; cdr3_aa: CATSRPGQGAAYEQYF
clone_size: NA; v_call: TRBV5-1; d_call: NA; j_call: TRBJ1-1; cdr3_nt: TGCGCCAGCCGGCAGGGAGCTCTCCCTGAAGCTTTCTTT; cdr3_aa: CASRQGALPEAFF
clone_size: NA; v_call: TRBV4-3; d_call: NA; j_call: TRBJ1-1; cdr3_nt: TGCGCCAGCAGCCAAGGTAGGTATCAGGGCCCGAACACTGAAGCTTTCTTT; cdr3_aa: CASSQGRYQGPNTEAFF
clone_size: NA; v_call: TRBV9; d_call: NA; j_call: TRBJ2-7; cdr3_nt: TGTGCCAGCAGCGTAGGAGGTCCAGGGTCCTATTACGAGCAGTACTTC; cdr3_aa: CASSVGGPGSYYEQYF
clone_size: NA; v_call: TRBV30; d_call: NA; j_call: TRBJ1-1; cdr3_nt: TGTGCCTGGAGTCCCCCGGGAACTGAAGCTTTCTTT; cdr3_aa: CAWSPPGTEAFF
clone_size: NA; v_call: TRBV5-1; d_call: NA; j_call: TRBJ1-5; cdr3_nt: TGCGCCAGCCCTCGTGGGCCCCAGCATTTT; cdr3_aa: CASPRGPQHF
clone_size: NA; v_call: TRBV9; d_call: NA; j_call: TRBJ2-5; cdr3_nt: TGTGCCAGCAGCCCCTTTAAGATGAGTCAAGAGACCCAGTACTTC; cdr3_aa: CASSPFKMSQETQYF
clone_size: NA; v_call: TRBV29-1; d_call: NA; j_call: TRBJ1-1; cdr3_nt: TGCAGCGCCATTTCCTTGAACACTGAAGCTTTCTTT; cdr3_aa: CSAISLNTEAFF
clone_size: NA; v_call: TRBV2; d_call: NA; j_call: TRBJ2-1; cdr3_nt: TGTGCCAGCAATCCGGGACCCAACTACAATGAGCAGTTCTTC; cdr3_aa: CASNPGPNYNEQFF
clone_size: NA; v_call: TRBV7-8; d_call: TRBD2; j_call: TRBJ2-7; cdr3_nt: TGTGCCAGCAGCTTACTAGCGGGGGGGCCCGGTTACGAGCAGTACTTC; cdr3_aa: CASSLLAGGPGYEQYF
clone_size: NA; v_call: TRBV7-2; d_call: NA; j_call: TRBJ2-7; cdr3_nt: TGTGCCAGCAGCTTAGAATTGGGCAGAAGCCACGGTAGCTACGAGCAGTACTTC; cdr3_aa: CASSLELGRSHGSYEQYF
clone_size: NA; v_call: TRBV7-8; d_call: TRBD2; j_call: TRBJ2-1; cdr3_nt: TGTGCCAGCAGCTATCGGGAGGGGTACAATGAGCAGTTCTTC; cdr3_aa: CASSYREGYNEQFF
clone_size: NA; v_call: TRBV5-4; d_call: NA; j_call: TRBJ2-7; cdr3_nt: TGTGCCAGCAGCTTGTGGGGGAGCCCCTACGAGCAGTACTTC; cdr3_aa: CASSLWGSPYEQYF
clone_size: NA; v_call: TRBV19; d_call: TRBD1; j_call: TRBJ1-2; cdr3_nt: TGTGCCAGTAGTATAGAACGGACAGGGTACTATGGCTACACCTTC; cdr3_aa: CASSIERTGYYGYTF
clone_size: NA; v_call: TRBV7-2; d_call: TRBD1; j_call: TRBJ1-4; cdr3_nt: TGTGCCAGCAGCTTAACGGGACAGGTGAACGAAAAACTGTTTTTT; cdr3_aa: CASSLTGQVNEKLFF
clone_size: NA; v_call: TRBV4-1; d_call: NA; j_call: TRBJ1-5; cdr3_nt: TGCGCCAGCAGCCCGGAACTTTATCAGCCCCAGCATTTT; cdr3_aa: CASSPELYQPQHF
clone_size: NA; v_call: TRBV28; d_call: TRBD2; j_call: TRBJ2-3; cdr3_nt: TGTGCCAGCAGTTTCCGACTAGCGTCAGATACGCAGTATTTT; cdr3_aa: CASSFRLASDTQYF
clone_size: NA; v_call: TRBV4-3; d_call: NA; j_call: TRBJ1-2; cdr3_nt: TGCGCCAGCAGCCAAGCTGGGGTTACAGGGAACTATGGCTACACCTTC; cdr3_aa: CASSQAGVTGNYGYTF
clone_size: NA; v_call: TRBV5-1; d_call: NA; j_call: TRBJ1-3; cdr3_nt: TGCGCCAGCAGCCCGGACACTCCTGGAAACACCATATATTTT; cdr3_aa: CASSPDTPGNTIYF
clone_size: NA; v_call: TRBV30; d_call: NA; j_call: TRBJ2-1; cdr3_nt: TGTGCCTGGAGTGTACTCCCTGGCTCCTACAATGAGCAGTTCTTC; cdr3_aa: CAWSVLPGSYNEQFF
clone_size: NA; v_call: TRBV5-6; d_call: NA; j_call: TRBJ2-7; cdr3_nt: TGTGCCAGCAGCTTGTTTCCTGGGATGCAATGGTCCTACGAGCAGTACTTC; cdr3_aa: CASSLFPGMQWSYEQYF
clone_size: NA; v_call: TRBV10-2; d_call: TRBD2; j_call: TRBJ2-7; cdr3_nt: TGCGCCAGCCGGGGGACTAGCGAGACAGAGACCTACGAGCAGTACTTC; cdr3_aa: CASRGTSETETYEQYF
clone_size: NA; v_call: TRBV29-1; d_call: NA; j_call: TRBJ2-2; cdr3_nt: TGCAGCGTTGCGGGCCCCGGGGAGCTGTTTTTT; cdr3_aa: CSVAGPGELFF
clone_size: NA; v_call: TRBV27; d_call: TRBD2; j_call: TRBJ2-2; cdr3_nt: TGTGCCAGCAGCTACCAAGCGGGAGGACTTTCGGGGGAGCTGTTTTTT; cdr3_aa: CASSYQAGGLSGELFF
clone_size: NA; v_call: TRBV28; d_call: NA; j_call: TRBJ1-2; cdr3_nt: TGTGCCAGCAGCCCGGGACTCTATGGCTACACCTTC; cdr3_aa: CASSPGLYGYTF
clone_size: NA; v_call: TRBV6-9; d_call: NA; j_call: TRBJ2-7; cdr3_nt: TGTGCCAGCAGTTACAGGGGGGGCGACGAGCAGTACTTC; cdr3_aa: CASSYRGGDEQYF
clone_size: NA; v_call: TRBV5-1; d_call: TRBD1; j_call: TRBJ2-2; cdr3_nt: TGCGCCAGCAGCCCTGGGACAGCGAACACCGGGGAGCTGTTTTTT; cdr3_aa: CASSPGTANTGELFF
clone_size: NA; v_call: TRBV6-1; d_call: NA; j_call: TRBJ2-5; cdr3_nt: TGTGCCAGCAGTGAACCCGGCCCTTACCGTAGCCAAGAGACCCAGTACTTC; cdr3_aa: CASSEPGPYRSQETQYF
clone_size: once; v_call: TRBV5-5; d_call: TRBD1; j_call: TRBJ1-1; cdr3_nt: TGTGCCAGCAGCGGGGGACAGTTGAACACTGAAGCTTTCTTT; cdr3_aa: CASSGGQLNTEAFF
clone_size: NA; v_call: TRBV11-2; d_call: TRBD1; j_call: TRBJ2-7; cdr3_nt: TGTGCCAGCAGCTTTTCCGGGACAGGGTTTTGGGAGCAGTACTTC; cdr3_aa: CASSFSGTGFWEQYF
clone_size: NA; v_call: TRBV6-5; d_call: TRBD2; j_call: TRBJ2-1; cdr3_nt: TGTGCCAGCAGTTACTCGACTAGCGGATTCGATGAGCAGTTCTTC; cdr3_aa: CASSYSTSGFDEQFF
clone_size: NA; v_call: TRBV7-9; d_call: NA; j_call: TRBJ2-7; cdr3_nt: TGTGCCAGCAGCTCAGGGGAAGGCGAGCAGTACTTC; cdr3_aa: CASSSGEGEQYF
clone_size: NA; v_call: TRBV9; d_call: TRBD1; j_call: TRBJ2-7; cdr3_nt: TGTGCCAGCAGCGTAGGAGGGGACAGGGTTTACGAGCAGTACTTC; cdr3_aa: CASSVGGDRVYEQYF
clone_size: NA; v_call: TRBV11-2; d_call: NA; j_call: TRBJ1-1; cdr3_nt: TGTGCCAGCAGCTTAGGGGTCAGTGTTTCTGAAGCTTTCTTT; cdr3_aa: CASSLGVSVSEAFF
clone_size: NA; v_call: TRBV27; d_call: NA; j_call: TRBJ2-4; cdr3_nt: TGTGCCAGCAGCCCGACAGCCTCAGCCAAAAACATTCAGTACTTC; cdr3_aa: CASSPTASAKNIQYF
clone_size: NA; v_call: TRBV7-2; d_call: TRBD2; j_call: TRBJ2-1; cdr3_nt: TGTGCCAGCAGTAAGGGGCTAGCGGGGGCCATCTACAATGAGCAGTTCTTC; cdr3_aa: CASSKGLAGAIYNEQFF
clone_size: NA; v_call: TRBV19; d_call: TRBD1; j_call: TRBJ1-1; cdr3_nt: TGTGCCAGTAACAGGGGCATGAACACTGAAGCTTTCTTT; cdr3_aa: CASNRGMNTEAFF
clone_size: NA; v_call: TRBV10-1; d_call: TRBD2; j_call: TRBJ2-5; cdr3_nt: TGCGCCAGCAGTGCGACTAGCGGGAGGAAGACCCAGTACTTC; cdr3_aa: CASSATSGRKTQYF
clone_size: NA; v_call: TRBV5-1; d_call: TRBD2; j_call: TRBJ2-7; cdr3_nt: TGCGCCAGCAGCAGCTCTAGCGGGAGGGCAGGATACGAGCAGTACTTC; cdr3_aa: CASSSSSGRAGYEQYF
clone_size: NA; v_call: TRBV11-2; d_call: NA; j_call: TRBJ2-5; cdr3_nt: TGTGCCAGCAGCTCTTGGGACGGGCAAGAGACCCAGTACTTC; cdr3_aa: CASSSWDGQETQYF
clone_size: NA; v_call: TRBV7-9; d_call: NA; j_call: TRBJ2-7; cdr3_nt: TGTGCCAGCAGCGTGACAGAAAACTACGAGCAGTACTTC; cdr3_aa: CASSVTENYEQYF
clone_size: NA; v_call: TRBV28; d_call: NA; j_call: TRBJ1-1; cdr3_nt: TGTGCCAGCAGCCCCCCCGTTGGGGAAAGAATGAACACTGAAGCTTTCTTT; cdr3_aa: CASSPPVGERMNTEAFF